This T cell receptor beta chain was found in a study of vaccination and CD4 T cells after COVID-19. Details on this clonotype: The antigen remains unidentified.

With 2 bases removed from V and 2 bases from J, the gap between germline ends came to 20 bases. The CDR3 has 18 amino acids. Germline lookup yields CDR1 MNHEY and CDR2 SVGEGT. The treatment was: roughly 10-day PBMC culture with coronavirus spike peptide pools or control peptides (ViraFEST assay). Cultures used over 1.5 million PBMCs per well, about 10 IU/ml IL-2 and around 9.2 ug/ml peptides. The Oncomine TCR Beta short-read assay sequenced DNA from cultured CD4+ T cells. TCRdb itself ran the PCR reads through MiXCR, one entry per CDR3 protein. This sample yields about 13,000 distinct CDR3 sequences, of which less than 75% are seen a single time; approximately 12% belongs to the top ten.

The chain has TRBV6-2 or TRBV6-3 and TRBJ2-3; maybe TRBD1 (6 bases). Material for sequencing was CD4+ T cells from blood, cultured in vitro. The TCR was taken from a human donor who had recovered from COVID-19. CDR3 nucleotides: TGTGCCAGCAGTTACGGCCGGGCCCAGGGGCCCACCACAGATACGCAGTATTTT. Translated, it gives CASSYGRAQGPTTDTQYF.